This entry lists 9 T cell receptor beta chains sequenced from one sample in a study of blood T cells in healthy people across ages. PCR was performed a second time for about 6 to 11 cycles using a sample-barcoded 5' primer and a J-beta primer mix. TCRdb re-called the 5' RACE reads through MiXCR, storing one row per CDR3 protein. The data show roughly 700,000 distinct CDR3 sequences, around half seen once. Sequenced: blood. The receptors here all came from a woman aged 60-75 years in good health.

The V call is TRBV6-2 or TRBV6-3, the J call TRBJ2-4, with 8 bases aligning to TRBD1. After removal of 5 bases from V and 6 bases from J, the junction contained 12 bases not matched to a gene. CDR3 length: 16 residues. The V gene's germline CDR1 is MNHEY and CDR2 SVGEGT. The chain's CDR3 is CASSTPDREERNIQYF. As DNA, the CDR3 is TGTGCCAGCAGTACGCCGGACAGGGAAGAGCGAAACATTCAGTACTTC.

This chain links TRBV24-1 with TRBJ2-1, with 8 bases matching TRBD1. Germline CDR1 and CDR2: KGHDR and SFDVKD. The CDR3 has 18 amino acids. V shed 3 bases and J 4 bases; nucleotides not matched to a gene: 13. The CDR3 here is CATSDMPGQGKMYNEQFF. The CDR3 DNA sequence: TGTGCCACCAGTGATATGCCCGGACAGGGAAAGATGTACAATGAGCAGTTCTTC.

This clonotype is a singleton in its sample. The genes are TRBV2 and TRBJ1-4; D unresolved. From germline, CDR1 is SNHLY and CDR2 FYNNEI. This CDR3 region has 16 residues. Between the trimmed V and J ends, which lost 3 bases and 0 bases, there was a span of 11 bases. The CDR3 region is CASSDRQRSTNEKLFF. DNA of the CDR3: TGTGCCAGCAGTGACAGGCAGCGCTCAACTAATGAAAAACTGTTTTTT.

This clonotype has more than one count but fewer than ten. CDR3 nucleotides: TGTGCCAGCAGCTTGGGTCCCCGCTCAACTAAAGCCAAAAACATTCAGTACTTC. This gives the protein CASSLGPRSTKAKNIQYF. The chain has TRBV7-3 and TRBJ2-4, with unresolved D. V lost 3 bases and J lost 0, with 18 bases in between. Germline assignment: CDR1 SGHTA and CDR2 FQGTGA. The CDR3 totals 18 residues.

This clonotype was detected only once. This may be a read error, as it is one base from a much larger clone. This chain links TRBV12-3 or TRBV12-4 with TRBJ2-1; a weak D match, TRBD2 (5 bases). V lost 8 bases, J lost 6 bases, and 14 bases lay in between. This CDR3 is built from 13 residues. The CDR3 here is CASSPWEFNEQFF. The CDR3 DNA sequence: TGTGCCAGCTCCCCTTGGGAGTTCAATGAGCAGTTCTTC.

Points on this clonotype: A much bigger clone sits one base away, suggesting this may be a read error. CDR3 sequence: CASSQDRGSPSADTQYF. The CDR3 coding sequence is TGTGCCAGCAGCCAAGACCGCGGGTCGCCTAGCGCAGATACGCAGTATTTT. The V and J genes are TRBV14 and TRBJ2-3; tentatively, D is TRBD2 (6 bases). Germline-derived CDR1 and CDR2 are SGHDN and FVKESK. Between the trimmed V and J ends, which lost 0 bases and 4 bases, there was a span of 17 bases. The CDR3 covers 17 residues.

The chain combines TRBV28 with TRBJ2-7; 8 bases map to TRBD2. The DNA end favors TRBJ2-5, so the J call may be wrong. The germline V gene encodes CDR1 MDHEN and CDR2 SYDVKM. The CDR3 has 15 amino acids. CDR3 in DNA: TGTGCCAGCAGTTCGACTAGCGCGGCGCGGGAGACCCAGTACTTC. This codes for CASSSTSAARETQYF.

V usage is TRBV29-1 and J usage is TRBJ1-1; D is unclear. CDR3 length: 13 residues. V lost 5 bases and J lost 0, with 10 bases in between. The V gene's germline CDR1 is SQVTM and CDR2 ANQGSEA. In DNA form, the CDR3 reads TGCAGCGTTCAAAAGGTGGTGAACACTGAAGCTTTCTTT. Amino acids: CSVQKVVNTEAFF. Combining the CDR3 with reference TRBV29-1 and TRBJ1-1 gives the whole variable domain SAVISQKPSRDICQRGTSLTIQCQVDSQVTMMFWYRQQPGQSLTLIATANQGSEATYESGFVIDKFPISRPNLTFSTLTVSNMSPEDSSIYLCSVQKVVNTEAFFGQGTRLTVV.

This clonotype was seen more than once but under ten times. The chain joins TRBV7-2 to TRBJ2-3; 9 bases fit TRBD2. V trimming: 6 bases; J trimming: 1 base; junction bases outside the gene matches: 14. The V gene's germline CDR1 is SGHTA and CDR2 FQGNSA. There are 18 residues in the CDR3. CDR3 DNA: TGTGCCAGCAGTTCTACTAGCGGGTGGGGGAGGGGCACAGATACGCAGTATTTT. Its translation: CASSSTSGWGRGTDTQYF. The variable domain in full, with the rest retrieved from reference TRBV7-2 and TRBJ2-3, is GAGVSQSPSNKVTEKGKDVELRCDPISGHTALYWYRQSLGQGLEFLIYFQGNSAPDKSGLPSDRFSAERTGGSVSTLTIQRTQQEDSAVYLCASSSTSGWGRGTDTQYFGPGTRLTVL.